This TCR beta chain was captured by sequencing in a study of shared clonotypes between healthy human individuals. This table comes from immunoSEQ multiplex PCR, and its TCRdb copy is limited to in-frame clones, with some not included. Of 2 million to 2.5 million clones listed, 90% to 95% were seen once; the top ten hold more than 0.35%. V gave up 7 bases and J gave up 6 bases; unmatched junction bases: 6. The CDR3 sequence is 13 residues long. CDR1 and CDR2 (germline): MNHNY, SVGAGI (reference sequence). The chain is built from TRBV6-6 and TRBJ2-3, with 8 bases matching TRBD2. The TCR originated in a man aged 18 to 29 in good health. Some clones in this sample may be carry-over from other donors' samples. What was sequenced was naive CD4+ T cells from PBMCs. Documented subset: CD45RA+ positively selected. The CDR3 is CASKAGGVDTQYF. The CDR3 nucleotides are TGTGCCAGCAAGGCGGGAGGTGTTGATACGCAGTATTTT.